The 14 T cell receptor beta chains below all came from one sample that was sequenced in a study of beta chain features in type 1 diabetes. All of the isolated RNA was reverse transcribed, so expressed TCRB transcripts were sequenced. The method was immunoSEQ multiplex PCR; TCRdb's version includes in-frame clones alone and lacks a portion of them. The data show some 150,000 clones, more than 9% seen once. Sequencing was done on a sample of naive CD4+ T cells from blood. Receptors were obtained from a man aged 18 to 30 in good health.

V gene TRBV6-6 combines with J gene TRBJ2-5; D may be TRBD1 (6 bases). CDR3 size: 14 residues. Germline loops: CDR1 MNHNY, CDR2 SVGAGI (reference sequence). V dropped 5 bases and J dropped 2 bases, with 12 bases sitting between them. The CDR3: CASSQLGQQETQYF. DNA for the CDR3: TGTGCCAGCAGTCAACTCGGACAGCAAGAGACCCAGTACTTC.

Only a few counts were recorded for this clone. The chain combines TRBV7-9 with TRBJ1-2; the match to TRBD1 covers 7 bases. This CDR3 comprises 16 residues. Germline CDR1 and CDR2: SEHNR and FQNEAQ (reference sequence). V gave up 5 bases and J gave up 2 bases; unmatched junction bases: 11. CDR3 loop: CASSPGQIITNYGYTF. Written as DNA, the CDR3 is TGTGCCAGCAGCCCGGGACAGATAATAACCAACTATGGCTACACCTTC.

This clone was recorded at least ten times. The gene calls are TRBV7-9 and TRBJ2-7, with 10 bases aligning to TRBD2. This CDR3 has 14 residues. The trim removed 5 bases at V and 3 bases at J, leaving 4 bases unmatched. Germline V gene sequence: CDR1 SEHNR, CDR2 FQNEAQ (reference sequence). The CDR3 DNA sequence: TGTGCCAGCAGCCCTAGCGGGGGAGGCTACGAGCAGTACTTC. Its translation: CASSPSGGGYEQYF.

This clone was picked up a small number of times. This chain links TRBV7-8 with TRBJ2-7; weak D call: TRBD1 (6 bases). Germline lookup yields CDR1 SGHVS and CDR2 FQNEAQ. V shed 0 bases and J shed 5 bases, with 20 bases lying between them. There are 17 residues in the CDR3. The CDR3 bases are TGTGCCAGCAGCTTAGCGGGAGACAGCCACCCAGGGGACGAGCAGTACTTC. This gives the protein CASSLAGDSHPGDEQYF. Drawing the rest from reference TRBV7-8 and TRBJ2-7, the complete variable domain is GAGVSQSPRYKVAKRGQDVALRCDPISGHVSLFWYQQALGQGPEFLTYFQNEAQLDKSGLPSDRFFAERPEGSVSTLKIQRTQQEDSAVYLCASSLAGDSHPGDEQYFGPGTRLTVT.

This clone was counted only a few times. This chain connects TRBV30 to TRBJ1-1; maybe TRBD1 (6 bases). This CDR3 spans 13 amino acids. Germline CDR1 GTSNPN, CDR2 SVGIG (reference sequence). Trimming shortened V by 4 bases and J by 0 bases, and 9 bases separated the two germline ends. DNA for the CDR3: TGTGCCTGGACAGGGGACCTGAACACTGAAGCTTTCTTT. It is translated as CAWTGDLNTEAFF. Filled out from reference TRBV30 and TRBJ1-1, the complete variable domain reads SQTIHQWPATLVQPVGSPLSLECTVEGTSNPNLYWYRQAAGRGLQLLFYSVGIGQISSEVPQNLSASRPQDRQFILSSKKLLLSDSGFYLCAWTGDLNTEAFFGQGTRLTVV.

This clone was recorded a few times. The chain has TRBV18 and TRBJ1-4, with TRBD1 as a possible D gene (6 bases). Germline V gene sequence: CDR1 KGHSH, CDR2 LQKENI. V was clipped by 3 bases and J by 5 bases, with 13 bases between them. CDR3 size: 15 residues. The CDR3 is CASSPSRGTNEKLFF. In DNA, the CDR3 is TGTGCCAGCTCACCTTCAAGGGGGACGAATGAAAAACTGTTTTTT.

This chain joins TRBV30 and TRBJ2-5; D ambiguous. Germline V gene lookup returns CDR1 GTSNPN and CDR2 SVGIG (reference sequence). Trimming left V 0 bases short and J 1 base short, with 6 bases between. The CDR3 runs to 13 residues. CDR3 in amino acids: CAWSVSIQETQYF. The CDR3 DNA sequence: TGTGCCTGGAGTGTAAGCATCCAAGAGACCCAGTACTTC.

The chain recombines TRBV18 with TRBJ1-2; D perhaps matches TRBD1 (6 bases). The CDR3 is 15 residues long. Trimming shortened V by 8 bases and J by 2 bases, and 18 bases separated the two germline ends. Germline CDR1 and CDR2: KGHSH and LQKENI. The CDR3 reads CASTHRQGQNYGYTF. DNA for the CDR3: TGTGCCAGCACTCACCGCCAGGGGCAAAACTATGGCTACACCTTC.

The chain combines TRBV4-1 with TRBJ2-7, with TRBD2 matching 10 bases. The CDR3 sequence is 16 residues long. Trimming at V came to 1 base and at J to 2 bases, leaving 5 bases not matched to a gene. The germline V gene has CDR1 MGHRA and CDR2 YSYEKL. CDR3 DNA sequence: TGCGCCAGCAGCCAAGGGGTACTAGCGGGGACCTACGAGCAGTACTTC. The encoded protein is CASSQGVLAGTYEQYF.

A few counts support this clone. This rearrangement joins TRBV11-3 to TRBJ2-1, with D perhaps matching TRBD1 (5 bases). This CDR3 has 16 amino acids. Germline lookup yields CDR1 SGHNT and CDR2 YENEEA. V was shortened by 1 base and J by 2 bases, with 12 bases between the two germline ends. The CDR3 here is CASSLGTGRTYNEQFF. CDR3 nucleotides: TGTGCCAGCAGCTTAGGTACAGGTAGAACCTACAATGAGCAGTTCTTC.

This clone was recorded a few times. The chain joins TRBV2 to TRBJ2-2; TRBD1 agrees at 9 bases. Germline-derived CDR1 and CDR2 are SNHLY and FYNNEI. The CDR3 totals 15 residues. After removal of 6 bases from V and 1 base from J, the junction contained 3 bases not matched to a gene. The DNA for the CDR3 is TGTGCCAGCAGCGGGACAGGGAGGAACACCGGGGAGCTGTTTTTT. Protein sequence: CASSGTGRNTGELFF.

This clone showed up just a few times. The genes are TRBV7-9 and TRBJ2-7, with 7 bases identical to TRBD2. V lost 5 bases, J lost 3 bases, and 10 bases stayed unmatched. Germline CDR1 and CDR2: SEHNR and FQNEAQ (reference sequence). The CDR3 has 15 amino acids. CDR3 loop: CASSPRGGIVYEQYF. The DNA of the CDR3 is TGTGCCAGCAGCCCTCGGGGAGGGATTGTCTACGAGCAGTACTTC.

This clone was recorded a few times. The J gene is TRBJ1-2, the V gene TRBV7-2, with 9 bases aligning to TRBD1. The CDR3 is made up of 15 amino acids. CDR1 and CDR2 (germline): SGHTA, FQGNSA. V was clipped by 2 bases and J by 4 bases; unmatched bases: 5. CDR3 DNA sequence: TGTGCCAGCAGCTTACATGGGACAGGGCTCTATGGCTACACCTTC. This codes for CASSLHGTGLYGYTF.

The gene calls are TRBV27 and TRBJ1-1; the D gene is possibly TRBD1 (5 bases). This CDR3 contains 15 residues. The germline V gene encodes CDR1 MNHEY and CDR2 SMNVEV (reference sequence). V was trimmed by 1 base and J by 3 bases, leaving 12 bases between them. The CDR3 loop reads CASSLFGGEDTEAFF. CDR3 coding DNA: TGTGCCAGCAGTTTATTTGGGGGGGAGGACACTGAAGCTTTCTTT.